The clone carrying this T cell receptor beta chain was seen only a few times. Antigen specificity is unknown. Germline V lookup: CDR1 LGHDT, CDR2 YNNKEL (reference sequence). The CDR3 has 15 residues. Trimming stripped 4 bases from V and 1 base from J, with 13 bases between. The record originates from a study of blood T cells in healthy people across ages. Study summary: Per every two T cells, about one barcoded beta molecule was captured by template switching. General study results and limits: Relative to aged donors, long-lived donors carried more naive CD4+ cells and displayed higher diversity. Calculation of diversity from one million T cells yielded estimates considered to be underestimates.

With a J-beta primer mix and a sample-barcoded 5' primer, a second PCR ran about 7 to 12 cycles. Each TCR beta cDNA got a 12-nucleotide random molecular identifier. TCRdb redid the calling of the 5' RACE reads with MiXCR, one entry per CDR3 protein. The table records roughly 700,000 distinct CDR3 sequences, 20% to 25% of them present only once. These same records also appear under a second study, on T cells of mothers and their children.

V and J are TRBV3-1 and TRBJ1-1; no clear D. The TCR sequence derives from a boy between 10 and 17 years old in good health. The sample comprised blood. In DNA form, the CDR3 reads TGTGCCAGCAGCCCTCACCCAATACGGAACACTGAAGCTTTCTTT. This sequence encodes CASSPHPIRNTEAFF.